The 4 T cell receptor beta chains listed next were all sequenced from one sample in a study of blood T cells in healthy people across ages. A second PCR of about 7 to 12 cycles used a sample-barcoded 5' primer and a J-beta primer mix. TCRdb re-derived calls from the 5' RACE reads in MiXCR, one entry per CDR3 protein. Of 650,000 to 700,000 distinct CDR3 sequences in the sample, about 50% were seen once. Sample: blood. These TCRs come from an elderly woman in good health.

The J gene is TRBJ1-1, the V gene TRBV9; D is unclear. The germline V gene encodes CDR1 SGDLS and CDR2 YYNGEE. This CDR3 has 15 amino acids. Between the trimmed V and J ends, which lost 3 bases and 0 bases, there was a span of 12 bases. The CDR3 protein is CASSAPGTLNTEAFF. Written as DNA, the CDR3 is TGTGCCAGCAGCGCCCCCGGAACTTTGAACACTGAAGCTTTCTTT.

Concerning this clonotype: A much larger clone lies one base from this, so it may be a read error. This rearrangement joins TRBV20-1 to TRBJ2-1; 7 bases are a match to TRBD1. Losses at the gene ends were 5 bases for V and 7 bases for J; bases not matched to a gene: 8. The CDR3 is 13 amino acids. CDR1 DFQATT and CDR2 SNEGSKA come from the germline V gene (reference sequence). The CDR3 sequence: CSAVRTGLNEQFF. The CDR3 bases are TGCAGTGCTGTAAGGACAGGCCTTAATGAGCAGTTCTTC.

V usage is TRBV27 and J usage is TRBJ2-1; 11 nucleotides line up with TRBD2. CDR1 is MNHEY, CDR2 SMNVEV, per germline (reference sequence). The CDR3 runs 19 residues. J lost 3 bases, V lost 2 bases, and 12 bases had no gene match. CDR3 region: CASSLVWLAGGVVYNEQFF. CDR3 coding DNA: TGTGCCAGCAGTTTAGTTTGGCTAGCGGGAGGAGTAGTCTACAATGAGCAGTTCTTC.

This clonotype appeared a few times. Since a much larger clone is just one base distant, this may be a read error. The chain joins TRBV9 to TRBJ2-7; a weak D match, TRBD1 (6 bases). The CDR3 has 15 residues. The germline V gene encodes CDR1 SGDLS and CDR2 YYNGEE. V lost 0 bases, J lost 7 bases, and 17 bases lay in between. CDR3 sequence: CASSVEGVDYNEQYF. The CDR3 DNA sequence: TGTGCCAGCAGCGTAGAGGGGGTTGACTACAATGAGCAGTACTTC.